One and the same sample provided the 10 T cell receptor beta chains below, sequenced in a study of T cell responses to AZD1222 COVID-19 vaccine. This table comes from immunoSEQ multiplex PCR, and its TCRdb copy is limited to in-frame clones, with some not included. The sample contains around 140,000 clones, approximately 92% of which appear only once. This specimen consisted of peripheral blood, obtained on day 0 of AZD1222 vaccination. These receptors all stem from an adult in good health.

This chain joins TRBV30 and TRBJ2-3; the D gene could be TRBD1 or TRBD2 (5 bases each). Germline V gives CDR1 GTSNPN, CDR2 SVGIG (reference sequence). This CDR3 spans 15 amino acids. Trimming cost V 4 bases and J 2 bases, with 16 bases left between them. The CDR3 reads CAWTKYRGSTDTQYF. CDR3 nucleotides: TGTGCCTGGACCAAATACCGGGGCTCCACAGATACGCAGTATTTT.

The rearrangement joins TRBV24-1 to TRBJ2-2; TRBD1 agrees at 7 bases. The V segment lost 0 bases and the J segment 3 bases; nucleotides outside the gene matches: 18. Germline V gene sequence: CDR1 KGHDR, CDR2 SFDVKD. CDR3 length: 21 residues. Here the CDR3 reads CATSDLLVYFRQGRDTGELFF. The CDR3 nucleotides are TGTGCCACCAGTGATTTGCTTGTTTATTTCCGACAGGGACGAGACACCGGGGAGCTGTTTTTT.

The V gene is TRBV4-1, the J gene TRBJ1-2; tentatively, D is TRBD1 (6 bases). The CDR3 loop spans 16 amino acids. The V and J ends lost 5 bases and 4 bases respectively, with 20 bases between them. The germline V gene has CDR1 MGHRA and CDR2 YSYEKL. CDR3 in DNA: TGCGCCAGCAGCTCCTCCTTCGGGGGGCGAATCTATGGCTACACCTTC. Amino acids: CASSSSFGGRIYGYTF.

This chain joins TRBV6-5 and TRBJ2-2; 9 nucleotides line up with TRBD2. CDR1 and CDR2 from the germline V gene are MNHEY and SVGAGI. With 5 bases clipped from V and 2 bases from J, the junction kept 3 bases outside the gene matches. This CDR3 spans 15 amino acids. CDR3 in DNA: TGTGCCAGCAGTCTTGGGACTAGCAACACCGGGGAGCTGTTTTTT. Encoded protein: CASSLGTSNTGELFF.

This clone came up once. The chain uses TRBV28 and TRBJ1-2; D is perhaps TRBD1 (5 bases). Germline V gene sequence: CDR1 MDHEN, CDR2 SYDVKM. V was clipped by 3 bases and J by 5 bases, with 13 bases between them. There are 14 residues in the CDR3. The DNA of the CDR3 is TGTGCCAGCAGTTTCGGGGGATTTGGGTATGGCTACACCTTC. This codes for CASSFGGFGYGYTF.

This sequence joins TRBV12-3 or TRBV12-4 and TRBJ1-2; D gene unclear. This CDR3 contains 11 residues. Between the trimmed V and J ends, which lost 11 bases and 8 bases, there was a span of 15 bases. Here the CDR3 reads CAVETREGYTF. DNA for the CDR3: TGTGCCGTCGAAACAAGGGAAGGCTACACCTTC.

CDR3 in amino acids: CASTGSQVAFF. Here the CDR3 DNA reads TGTGCCAGCACCGGATCACAGGTGGCTTTCTTT. The chain has TRBV2 and TRBJ1-1; possibly TRBD1 for D (5 bases). Between the trimmed V and J ends, which lost 7 bases and 11 bases, there was a span of 14 bases. Germline V lookup: CDR1 SNHLY, CDR2 FYNNEI. The CDR3 has 11 residues.

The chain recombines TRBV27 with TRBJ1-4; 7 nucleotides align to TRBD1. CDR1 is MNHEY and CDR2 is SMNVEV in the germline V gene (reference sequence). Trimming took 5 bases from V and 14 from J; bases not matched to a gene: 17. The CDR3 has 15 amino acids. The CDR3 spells CASSPQQGRPGSLFF. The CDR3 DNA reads TGTGCCAGCAGTCCCCAACAGGGGCGACCTGGGAGTCTGTTTTTT.

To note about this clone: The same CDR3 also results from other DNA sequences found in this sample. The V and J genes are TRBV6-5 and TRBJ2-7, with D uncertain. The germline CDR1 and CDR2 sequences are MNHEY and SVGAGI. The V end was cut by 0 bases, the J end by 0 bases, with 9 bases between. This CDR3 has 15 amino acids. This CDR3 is CASSYSNQASYEQYF. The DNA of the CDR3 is TGTGCCAGCAGTTACTCGAACCAGGCCTCCTACGAGCAGTACTTC.

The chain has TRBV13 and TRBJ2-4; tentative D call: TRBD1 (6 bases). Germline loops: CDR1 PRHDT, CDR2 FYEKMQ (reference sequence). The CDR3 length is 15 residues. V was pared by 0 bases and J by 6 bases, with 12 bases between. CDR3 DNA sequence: TGTGCCAGCAGCTTAGGCGGGGACAACCGAAACATTCAGTACTTC. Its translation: CASSLGGDNRNIQYF.